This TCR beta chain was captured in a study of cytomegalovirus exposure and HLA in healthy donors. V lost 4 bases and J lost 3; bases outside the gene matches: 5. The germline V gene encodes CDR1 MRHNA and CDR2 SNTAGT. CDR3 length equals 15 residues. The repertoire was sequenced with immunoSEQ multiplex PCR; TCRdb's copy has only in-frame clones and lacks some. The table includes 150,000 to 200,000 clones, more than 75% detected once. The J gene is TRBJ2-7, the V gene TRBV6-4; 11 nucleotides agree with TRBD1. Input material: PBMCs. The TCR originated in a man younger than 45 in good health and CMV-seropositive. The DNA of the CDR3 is TGTGCCAGCAGTGTCGGGACAGGGGGTCTCTACGAGCAGTACTTC. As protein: CASSVGTGGLYEQYF.